The sequence of this T cell receptor (beta chain) was determined in a study of OX40 agonist ivuxolimab in advanced cancers. On this clone itself: Its specificity is unknown.

Study-level results: Undetermined was the antigen specificity of the expanded peripheral T cells. There was clonal expansion of CD4+ and CD8+ blood T cells by week 6 at 0.1 to 3.0 mg/kg.

Sequencing used immunoSEQ multiplex PCR; TCRdb keeps in-frame clones, though not all of them. The sample records fewer than 80,000 clones, 85% being singletons. V lost 4 bases and J lost 5, with 15 bases in between. The CDR3 loop spans 15 amino acids. Germline values: CDR1 SNHLY, CDR2 FYNNEI. The investigators sampled blood at baseline, at cycle 4 day 1, and at cycle 7 day 1. The chain carries TRBV2 and TRBJ1-5; D gene ambiguous. The TCR comes from an adult with an advanced solid tumor such as melanoma, head and neck, liver or kidney cancer. The sequencing here drew on CD4+ or CD8+ T cells sorted from blood, taken in a trial of the OX40 agonist ivuxolimab. The CDR3 DNA sequence: TGTGCCAGCAGTGGAGCGGCAGCAGTACATCAGCCCCAGCATTTT. Residues: CASSGAAAVHQPQHF.